The 27 T cell receptor gamma chains below come from one sample, sequenced in a study of Vδ1+ human thymocytes. Study-level findings and limits: Thymic TRG and TRD repertoires appeared highly polyclonal, with Gaussian CDR3 length distributions.

These receptors' targets are unknown. RNA was extracted from the cells and then reverse transcribed. Pooled V-gene forward primers with one constant-region reverse primer generated the CDR3 amplicons by multiplex PCR. TCRdb re-called the multiplex PCR reads with CATT. This sample has 8,000 to 9,000 gamma-chain clones, with roughly three fifths found just once. Input material: Vdelta1+ gamma-delta thymocytes from the thymus. Sample subset: FACS-sorted CD3+ TCRalphabeta- TCRVdelta1+ TCRVdelta2- thymocytes. The source of these receptors is a girl under two years old who had congenital heart surgery.

V and J are TRGV2 and TRGJ1 or TRGJ2. Because TCRdb records no J gene, it was assigned here through a match of the DNA to germline. The CDR3 covers 12 residues. Germline values: CDR1 EGSNGY, CDR2 YDSYNSKV. The V and J ends lost 0 bases and 9 bases, in that order; junction bases with no gene match: 5. This CDR3 reads CATWDGRAKKLF. Written as DNA, the CDR3 is TGTGCCACCTGGGACGGGCGGGCTAAGAAACTCTTT.

Comments on this clone: A read error may produce the germline difference seen at one junction end. V gene TRGV2 combines with J gene TRGJ1 or TRGJ2. Since TCRdb gives no J gene, matching the DNA to germline was used here to assign it. This CDR3 is built from 13 residues. CDR1 and CDR2 (germline): EGSNGY, YDSYNSKV. The CDR3 is CATRDGLNYKKLF. The CDR3 bases are TGTGCCACCCGGGACGGGCTAAATTATAAGAAACTCTTT.

The chain has TRGV4 and TRGJ1 or TRGJ2. TCRdb gives no J gene; it was assigned here by matching the DNA to germline. This CDR3 spans 13 amino acids. Germline trimming cut 0 bases from V and 7 bases from J; bases unmatched to any gene: 6. Germline V gene sequence: CDR1 EGSTGY, CDR2 YDSYTSSV. The CDR3 sequence: CATWDGPCYKKLF. CDR3 bases: TGTGCCACCTGGGATGGGCCGTGCTATAAGAAACTCTTT.

A single count supports this clone. The genes are TRGV4 and TRGJ1 or TRGJ2. TCRdb is silent on the J gene; assignment here came from matching the DNA to germline. The CDR3 is made up of 12 amino acids. The J segment lost 8 bases and the V segment lost 1 base, leaving 5 bases of the junction unmatched. CDR1 EGSTGY and CDR2 YDSYTSSV come from the germline V gene. The CDR3 sequence: CATWDGADKKLF. The CDR3 DNA reads as TGTGCCACCTGGGATGGTGCTGATAAGAAACTCTTT.

V gene TRGV4 combines with J gene TRGJ1 or TRGJ2. Unmatched junction bases numbered 18, after V lost 1 base and J lost 0 bases. The CDR3 is 19 amino acids. Germline CDR1 reads EGSTGY; CDR2 reads YDSYTSSV. The CDR3 region has the DNA TGTGCCACCTGGGATGGCCCCTCCCGCCCCAGTCGGAATTATTATAAGAAACTCTTT. It yields the protein CATWDGPSRPSRNYYKKLF.

This chain links TRGV5 with TRGJ1 or TRGJ2. The J gene, not given by TCRdb, was assigned here from a germline match of the nucleotide sequence. The CDR3 runs to 15 residues. The V and J ends lost 0 bases and 10 bases, in that order; junction bases with no gene match: 15. Germline V gene data show CDR1 as VINAFY and CDR2 as YDVSNSKD. CDR3 in amino acids: CATWDRRVGQLKKLF. The CDR3 coding sequence is TGTGCCACCTGGGACAGGCGAGTGGGGCAACTAAAGAAACTCTTT.

The V gene is TRGV2, the J gene TRGJ1 or TRGJ2. Here the J gene came from matching the DNA to germline, since TCRdb omits it. Germline trimming cut 2 bases from V and 5 bases from J; bases unmatched to any gene: 0. CDR3 length equals 11 residues. Germline V lookup: CDR1 EGSNGY, CDR2 YDSYNSKV. CDR3 region: CATWDDYKKLF. CDR3 in DNA: TGTGCCACCTGGGACGATTATAAGAAACTCTTT.

This chain connects TRGV2 to TRGJP2. In the absence of a J gene in TCRdb, the DNA was matched to germline to assign it here. Trimming at V came to 1 base and at J to 1 base, leaving 3 bases not matched to a gene. The CDR3 runs to 15 residues. Germline V CDR1 and CDR2: EGSNGY, YDSYNSKV. CDR3 residues: CATWDGSSSDWIKTF. Here the CDR3 DNA reads TGTGCCACCTGGGACGGATCTAGTAGTGATTGGATCAAGACGTTT.

This chain links TRGV4 with TRGJ1 or TRGJ2. TCRdb carries no J gene annotation; the J gene was assigned here by matching the DNA with germline. CDR1 is EGSTGY, CDR2 YDSYTSSV, per germline. Trimming at V came to 3 bases and at J to 8 bases, leaving 13 bases not matched to a gene. This CDR3 is 14 amino acids long. The CDR3 reads CATWDSRGLNKKLF. DNA for the CDR3: TGTGCCACCTGGGATAGTCGGGGCCTTAATAAGAAACTCTTT.

The chain is built from TRGV5 and TRGJ1 or TRGJ2. TCRdb is silent on the J gene; assignment here came from matching the DNA to germline. Germline V lookup: CDR1 VINAFY, CDR2 YDVSNSKD. This CDR3 is 12 amino acids long. J was trimmed by 10 bases and V by 0 bases; bases with no gene match: 6. The CDR3 sequence is CATWDRPWKKLF. CDR3 sequence (DNA): TGTGCCACCTGGGACAGGCCATGGAAGAAACTCTTT.

This chain links TRGV9 with TRGJ1 or TRGJ2. J gave up 3 bases and V 2 bases, and 7 bases lay outside the gene matches. Germline V lookup: CDR1 GITISATS, CDR2 ISYDGTV (reference sequence). The CDR3 is 14 amino acids. CDR3 residues: CALWEAFAYYKKLF. The CDR3 DNA follows: TGTGCCTTGTGGGAGGCATTTGCTTATTATAAGAAACTCTTT.

V and J are TRGV9 and TRGJ1 or TRGJ2. The V gene's germline CDR1 is GITISATS and CDR2 ISYDGTV (reference sequence). The CDR3 loop spans 15 amino acids. The V and J ends lost 0 bases and 6 bases, in that order; junction bases with no gene match: 11. The CDR3 DNA is TGTGCCTTGTGGGAGGTGCTAATGTACGTTTATAAGAAACTCTTT. Amino acids: CALWEVLMYVYKKLF.

On this clone: This CDR3 is also generated by other DNA sequences in the sample. The chain carries TRGV3 and TRGJ1 or TRGJ2. Assignment of the J gene here rests on matching the DNA to germline, because TCRdb gives none. The germline CDR1 and CDR2 sequences are VTNTFY and YDVSTARD (reference sequence). The CDR3 extends over 13 amino acids. J lost 6 bases, V lost 0 bases, and 5 bases had no gene match. The CDR3, as DNA: TGTGCCACCTGGGACAGGCCTCCTTATAAGAAACTCTTT. Amino acid sequence: CATWDRPPYKKLF.

V gene TRGV4 combines with J gene TRGJP2. Germline matching of the DNA provided the J gene here, since TCRdb leaves it blank. CDR1 is EGSTGY and CDR2 is YDSYTSSV in the germline V gene. The CDR3 runs to 14 residues. V shed 5 bases, J shed 0 bases, and the junction held 3 bases outside the gene matches. CDR3 sequence (DNA): TGTGCCACCTGGGGTTATAGTAGTGATTGGATCAAGACGTTT. It is translated as CATWGYSSDWIKTF.

This chain uses TRGV9 with TRGJ1 or TRGJ2. TCRdb gives no J gene; it was assigned here by matching the DNA to germline. Unmatched junction bases numbered 11, after V lost 0 bases and J lost 6 bases. Germline V lookup: CDR1 GITISATS, CDR2 ISYDGTV (reference sequence). CDR3 length: 15 residues. In DNA form, the CDR3 reads TGTGCCTTGTGGGAGGTGCACGAGTCGGTTTATAAGAAACTCTTT. Translation: CALWEVHESVYKKLF.

The chain recombines TRGV4 with TRGJP2. No J gene is reported in TCRdb; it was inferred here by comparing the DNA with germline. The CDR3 is 12 residues long. The junction had 3 bases not matched to a gene; V was cut back by 3 bases and J by 8 bases. The germline CDR1 and CDR2 sequences are EGSTGY and YDSYTSSV. The CDR3 is CATWDRDWIKTF. The CDR3 nucleotides read TGTGCCACCTGGGATAGAGATTGGATCAAGACGTTT.

This clone was seen a few times. At the DNA level, this CDR3 is encoded by other sequences in the same sample as well. The V call is TRGV2, the J call TRGJ1 or TRGJ2. The J gene, not given by TCRdb, was assigned here from a germline match of the nucleotide sequence. This CDR3 has 12 residues. The germline CDR1 and CDR2 sequences are EGSNGY and YDSYNSKV. V gave up 0 bases and J gave up 7 bases; unmatched junction bases: 3. The CDR3 nucleotides read TGTGCCACCTGGGACGGGCAATATAAGAAACTCTTT. It yields the protein CATWDGQYKKLF.

The rearrangement links TRGV3 to TRGJP2. TCRdb is silent on the J gene; assignment here came from matching the DNA to germline. Trimming removed 0 bases from V and 0 bases from J; junction bases left unmatched: 10. The CDR3 runs 18 residues. The germline CDR1 and CDR2 sequences are VTNTFY and YDVSTARD (reference sequence). CDR3 sequence: CATWDRGVVHSSDWIKTF. CDR3 DNA sequence: TGTGCCACCTGGGACAGGGGGGTCGTCCATAGTAGTGATTGGATCAAGACGTTT.

The V and J genes are TRGV9 and TRGJ1 or TRGJ2. Because TCRdb records no J gene, it was assigned here through a match of the DNA to germline. Germline V gene lookup returns CDR1 GITISATS and CDR2 ISYDGTV (reference sequence). V lost 0 bases and J lost 3; bases outside the gene matches: 11. The CDR3 covers 16 residues. CDR3 sequence reads: CALWEVQKRLYYKKLF. DNA for the CDR3: TGTGCCTTGTGGGAGGTGCAAAAGCGGCTTTATTATAAGAAACTCTTT.

This sequence joins TRGV8 and TRGJ1 or TRGJ2. Germline matching of the DNA provided the J gene here, since TCRdb leaves it blank. J lost 9 bases, V lost 1 base, and 3 bases had no gene match. The length of the CDR3 is 11 residues. Germline V lookup: CDR1 VENAVY, CDR2 YDSYNSRV. The CDR3 spells CATWDSIKKLF. DNA for the CDR3: TGTGCCACCTGGGATAGTATTAAGAAACTCTTT.

The V call is TRGV9, the J call TRGJ1 or TRGJ2. No J gene is reported in TCRdb; it was inferred here by comparing the DNA with germline. The germline V gene has CDR1 GITISATS and CDR2 ISYDGTV (reference sequence). The CDR3 spans 14 residues. V lost 5 bases to trimming and J lost 1 base; unmatched junction nucleotides: 8. The chain's CDR3 is CALWAGRNYYKKLF. The CDR3 DNA is TGTGCCTTGTGGGCGGGTCGTAATTATTATAAGAAACTCTTT.

The chain joins TRGV2 to TRGJ1 or TRGJ2. Assignment of the J gene here rests on matching the DNA to germline, because TCRdb gives none. Unmatched junction bases numbered 4, after V lost 0 bases and J lost 8 bases. CDR1 EGSNGY and CDR2 YDSYNSKV come from the germline V gene. The CDR3 has 12 residues. CDR3 DNA sequence: TGTGCCACCTGGGACGGGGAAAATAAGAAACTCTTT. Protein sequence: CATWDGENKKLF.

The genes are TRGV9 and TRGJP2. TCRdb offers no J gene call, so here the DNA was matched to germline to obtain one. CDR1 and CDR2 from the germline V gene are GITISATS and ISYDGTV (reference sequence). Trimming took 2 bases from V and 3 from J; bases not matched to a gene: 3. CDR3 size: 14 residues. Written as DNA, the CDR3 is TGTGCCTTGTGGGAGGACGGTAGTGATTGGATCAAGACGTTT. It is translated as CALWEDGSDWIKTF.

This clone was observed a handful of times. The rearrangement uses TRGV9 and TRGJ1 or TRGJ2. The CDR3 has 11 amino acids. V dropped 3 bases and J dropped 10; count of bases not matched to a gene: 6. Germline CDR1 is GITISATS and CDR2 is ISYDGTV (reference sequence). Here the CDR3 reads CALWEREKKLF. The CDR3 coding sequence is TGTGCCTTGTGGGAGAGGGAGAAGAAACTCTTT.

The genes are TRGV3 and TRGJ1 or TRGJ2. The J gene was missing in TCRdb and was found by matching the end of the DNA to germline. The germline CDR1 and CDR2 sequences are VTNTFY and YDVSTARD (reference sequence). J was trimmed by 9 bases and V by 3 bases; bases with no gene match: 5. This CDR3 contains 11 residues. The CDR3 nucleotides are TGTGCCACCTGGGACGGGATTAAGAAACTCTTT. Amino acid sequence: CATWDGIKKLF.

As to this clone: The same CDR3 is also encoded by other DNA sequences in this sample. The chain has TRGV2 and TRGJ1 or TRGJ2. Germline CDR1 is EGSNGY and CDR2 is YDSYNSKV. V was clipped by 0 bases and J by 12 bases; unmatched bases: 5. The CDR3 runs to 11 residues. CDR3 bases: TGTGCCACCTGGGACGGGCCGGGGAAACTCTTT. Translating gives CATWDGPGKLF.

The chain employs TRGV2 and TRGJ1 or TRGJ2. Since TCRdb gives no J gene, matching the DNA to germline was used here to assign it. Germline CDR1 and CDR2: EGSNGY and YDSYNSKV. Germline trimming cut 1 base from V and 4 bases from J; bases unmatched to any gene: 4. This CDR3 is 13 amino acids long. CDR3: CATWDGPYYKKLF. For the CDR3, the DNA is TGTGCCACCTGGGACGGACCGTATTATAAGAAACTCTTT.